This TCR beta chain was found in a study of blood T cells in healthy people across ages. Study-wide results and limits: Higher diversity, along with more naive CD4+ cells, distinguished long-lived donors from aged donors. The recorded TCR beta diversity per million T cells decreased in a roughly linear manner with age.

Details on this clonotype: No antigen is known for it.

The CDR3 is made up of 15 amino acids. The V end lost 5 bases, the J end lost 3 bases, and 15 bases lay between the germline ends. Germline CDR1 and CDR2: PRHDT and FYEKMQ (reference sequence). The sample providers were healthy Caucasian people from Russia, aged about 6 to 100. Together with a sample-barcoded 5' primer, a J-beta primer mix was included in a second PCR lasting about 6 to 12 cycles. TCRdb reprocessed the 5' RACE reads via MiXCR and lists one record per CDR3 protein. The sample shows roughly 2 million distinct CDR3 sequences, less than 50% of them seen only once. Material for sequencing was blood. This sequence originates from a woman aged 40 to 50 in good health. The chain has TRBV13 and TRBJ2-3; D is uncertain. In DNA form, the CDR3 reads TGTGCCAGCAGCCCCGGGTCCAGACTGACAGATACGCAGTATTTT. This gives the protein CASSPGSRLTDTQYF.